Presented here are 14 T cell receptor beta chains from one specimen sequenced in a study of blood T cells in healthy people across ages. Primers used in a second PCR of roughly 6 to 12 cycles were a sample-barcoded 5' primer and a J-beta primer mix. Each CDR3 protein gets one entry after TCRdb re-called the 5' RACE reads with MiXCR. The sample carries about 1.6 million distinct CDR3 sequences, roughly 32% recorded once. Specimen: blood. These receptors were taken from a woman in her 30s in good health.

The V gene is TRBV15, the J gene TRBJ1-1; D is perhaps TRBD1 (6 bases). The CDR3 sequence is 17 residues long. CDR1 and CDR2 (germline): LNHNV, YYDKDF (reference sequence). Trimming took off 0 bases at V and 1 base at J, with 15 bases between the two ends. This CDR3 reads CATSRDSGPGANTEAFF. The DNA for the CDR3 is TGTGCCACCAGCAGAGATTCCGGGCCGGGGGCGAACACTGAAGCTTTCTTT.

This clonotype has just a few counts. The CDR3 bases are TGTGCCAGCAGCTTAGTTTGGGCGGCAGGGCCTGACGAGCAGTACTTC. Residues: CASSLVWAAGPDEQYF. The V call is TRBV7-9, the J call TRBJ2-7; possible D gene TRBD1, 5 bases. Germline V CDR1 and CDR2: SEHNR, FQNEAQ (reference sequence). Trimming removed 1 base from V and 5 bases from J, with 18 bases in between. This CDR3 region has 16 residues. The full variable domain, with the rest looked up from reference TRBV7-9 and TRBJ2-7, is DTGVSQNPRHKITKRGQNVTFRCDPISEHNRLYWYRQTLGQGPEFLTYFQNEAQLEKSRLLSDRFSAERPKGSFSTLEIQRTEQGDSAMYLCASSLVWAAGPDEQYFGPGTRLTVT.

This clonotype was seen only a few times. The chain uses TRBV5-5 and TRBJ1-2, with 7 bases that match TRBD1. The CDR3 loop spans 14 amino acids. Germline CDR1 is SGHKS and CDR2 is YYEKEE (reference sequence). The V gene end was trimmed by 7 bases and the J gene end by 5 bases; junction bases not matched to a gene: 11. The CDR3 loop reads CASAGRTGAYGYTF. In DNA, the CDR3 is TGTGCCAGCGCTGGGAGGACAGGAGCATATGGCTACACCTTC.

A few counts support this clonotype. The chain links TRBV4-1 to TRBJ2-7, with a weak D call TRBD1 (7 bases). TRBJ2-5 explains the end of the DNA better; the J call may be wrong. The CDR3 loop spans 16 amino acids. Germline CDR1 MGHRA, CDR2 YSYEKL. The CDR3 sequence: CASSPKGAGGTKTQYF. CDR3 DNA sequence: TGCGCCAGCAGCCCCAAGGGGGCCGGCGGGACGAAGACCCAGTACTTC.

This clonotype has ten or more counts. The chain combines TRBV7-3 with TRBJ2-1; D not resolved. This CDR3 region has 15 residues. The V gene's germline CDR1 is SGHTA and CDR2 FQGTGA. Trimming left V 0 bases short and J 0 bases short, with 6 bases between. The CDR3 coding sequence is TGTGCCAGCAGCTTAACGGCTAGCTCCTACAATGAGCAGTTCTTC. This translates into CASSLTASSYNEQFF.

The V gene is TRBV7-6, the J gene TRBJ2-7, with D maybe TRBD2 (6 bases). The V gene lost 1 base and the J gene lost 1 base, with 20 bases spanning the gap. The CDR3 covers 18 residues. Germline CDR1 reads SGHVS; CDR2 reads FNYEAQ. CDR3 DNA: TGTGCCAGCAGCTTAGGAGGAGGGCTTCGGCAGGGTTCCTACGAGCAGTACTTC. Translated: CASSLGGGLRQGSYEQYF.

The CDR3 nucleotides read TGTGCCAGCAGCAACCAGCCTCGGCCGGAGGCAGGTACGCAGTATTTT. It encodes CASSNQPRPEAGTQYF. This chain joins TRBV9 and TRBJ2-3, with a weak D call TRBD2 (5 bases). The V end lost 4 bases, the J end lost 8 bases, and 23 bases lay between the germline ends. The CDR3 consists of 16 residues. The V gene's germline CDR1 is SGDLS and CDR2 YYNGEE.

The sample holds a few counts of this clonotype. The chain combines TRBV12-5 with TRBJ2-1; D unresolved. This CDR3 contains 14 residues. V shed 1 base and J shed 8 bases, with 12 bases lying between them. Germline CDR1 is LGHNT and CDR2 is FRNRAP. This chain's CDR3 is CASGLAPRSDEQFF. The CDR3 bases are TGTGCTAGTGGTTTGGCCCCTCGATCGGATGAGCAGTTCTTC.

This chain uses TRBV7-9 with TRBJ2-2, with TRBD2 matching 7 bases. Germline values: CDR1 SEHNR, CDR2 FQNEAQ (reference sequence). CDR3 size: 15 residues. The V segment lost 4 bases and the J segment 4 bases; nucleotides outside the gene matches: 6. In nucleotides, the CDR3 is TGTGCCAGCAGCTGGGGAGGGCTGAGCACCGGGGAGCTGTTTTTT. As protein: CASSWGGLSTGELFF.

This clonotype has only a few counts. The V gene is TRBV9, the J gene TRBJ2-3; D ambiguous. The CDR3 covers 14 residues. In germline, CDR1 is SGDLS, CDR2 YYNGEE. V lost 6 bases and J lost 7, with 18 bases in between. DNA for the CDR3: TGTGCCAGCAACTCCCCGTCTGTGGGGAATACGCAGTATTTT. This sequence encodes CASNSPSVGNTQYF.

CDR3 sequence (DNA): TGTGCCACCAGCAGAGCCACGGGATATGGCTACACCTTC. Amino acids: CATSRATGYGYTF. The chain carries TRBV15 and TRBJ1-2, with no clear D. V lost 1 base and J lost 5, with 8 bases in between. Germline V gene lookup returns CDR1 LNHNV and CDR2 YYDKDF (reference sequence). The CDR3 consists of 13 residues. Drawing the rest from reference TRBV15 and TRBJ1-2, the complete variable domain is DAMVIQNPRYQVTQFGKPVTLSCSQTLNHNVMYWYQQKSSQAPKLLFHYYDKDFNNEADTPDNFQSRRPNTSFCFLDIRSPGLGDTAMYLCATSRATGYGYTFGSGTRLTVV.

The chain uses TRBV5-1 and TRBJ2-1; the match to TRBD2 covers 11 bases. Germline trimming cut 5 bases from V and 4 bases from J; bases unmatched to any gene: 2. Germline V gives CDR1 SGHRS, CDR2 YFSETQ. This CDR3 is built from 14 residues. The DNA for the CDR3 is TGCGCCAGCAGACTAGCGGGAGATTACAATGAGCAGTTCTTC. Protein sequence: CASRLAGDYNEQFF.

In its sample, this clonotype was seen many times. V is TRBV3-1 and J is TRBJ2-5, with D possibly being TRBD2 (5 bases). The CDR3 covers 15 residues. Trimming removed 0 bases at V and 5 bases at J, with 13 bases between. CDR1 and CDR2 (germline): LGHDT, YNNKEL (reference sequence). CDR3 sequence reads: CASSQDGTRRETQYF. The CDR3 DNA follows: TGTGCCAGCAGCCAAGATGGTACTAGACGGGAGACCCAGTACTTC.

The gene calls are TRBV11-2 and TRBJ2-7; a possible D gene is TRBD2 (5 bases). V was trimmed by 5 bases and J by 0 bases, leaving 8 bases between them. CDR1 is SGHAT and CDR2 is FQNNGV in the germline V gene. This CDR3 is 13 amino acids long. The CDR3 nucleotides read TGTGCCAGCAGCAAGCGGACCTCCTACGAGCAGTACTTC. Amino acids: CASSKRTSYEQYF.